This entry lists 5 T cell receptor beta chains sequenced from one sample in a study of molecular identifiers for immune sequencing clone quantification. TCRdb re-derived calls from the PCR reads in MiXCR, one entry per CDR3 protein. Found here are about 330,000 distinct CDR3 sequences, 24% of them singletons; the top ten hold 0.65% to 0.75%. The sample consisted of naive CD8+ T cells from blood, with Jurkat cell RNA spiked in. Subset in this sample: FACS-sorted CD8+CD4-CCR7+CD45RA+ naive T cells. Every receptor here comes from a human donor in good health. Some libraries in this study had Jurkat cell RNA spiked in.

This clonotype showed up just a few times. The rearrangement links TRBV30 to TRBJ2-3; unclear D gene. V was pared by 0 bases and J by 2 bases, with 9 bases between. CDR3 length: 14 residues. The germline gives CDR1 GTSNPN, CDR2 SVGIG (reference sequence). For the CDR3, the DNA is TGTGCCTGGAGTGTTCACACTAACACAGATACGCAGTATTTT. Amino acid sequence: CAWSVHTNTDTQYF.

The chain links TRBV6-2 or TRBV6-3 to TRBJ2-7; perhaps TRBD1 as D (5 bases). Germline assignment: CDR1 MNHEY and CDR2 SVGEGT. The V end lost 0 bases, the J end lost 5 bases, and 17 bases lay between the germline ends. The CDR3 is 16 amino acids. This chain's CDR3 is CASSYSTTGLENEQYF. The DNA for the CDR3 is TGTGCCAGCAGTTACTCGACCACAGGTTTGGAAAACGAGCAGTACTTC.

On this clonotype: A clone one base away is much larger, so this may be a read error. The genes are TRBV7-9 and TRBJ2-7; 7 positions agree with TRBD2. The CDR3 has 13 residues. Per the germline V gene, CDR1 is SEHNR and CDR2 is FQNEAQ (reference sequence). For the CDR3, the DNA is TGTGCCTGCAGCTTAGGTGATAGCGGGGAGCAGTACTTC. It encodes CACSLGDSGEQYF. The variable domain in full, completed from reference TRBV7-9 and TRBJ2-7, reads DTGVSQNPRHKITKRGQNVTFRCDPISEHNRLYWYRQTLGQGPEFLTYFQNEAQLEKSRLLSDRFSAERPKGSFSTLEIQRTEQGDSAMYLCACSLGDSGEQYFGPGTRLTVT.

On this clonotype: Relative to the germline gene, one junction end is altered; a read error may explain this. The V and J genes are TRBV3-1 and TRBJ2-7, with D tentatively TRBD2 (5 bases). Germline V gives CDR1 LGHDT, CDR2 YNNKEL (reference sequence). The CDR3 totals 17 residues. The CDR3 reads CASSQTGIALSSHEQYF. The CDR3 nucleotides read TGTGCCAGCAGCCAGACCGGGATCGCCCTAAGCTCCCACGAGCAGTACTTC.

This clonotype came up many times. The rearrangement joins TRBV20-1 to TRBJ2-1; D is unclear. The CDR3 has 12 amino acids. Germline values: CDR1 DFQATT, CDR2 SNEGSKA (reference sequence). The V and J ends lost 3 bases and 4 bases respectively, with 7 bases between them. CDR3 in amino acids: CSASGRYNEQFF. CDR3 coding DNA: TGCAGTGCTAGCGGGCGGTACAATGAGCAGTTCTTC.